The rows below give T cell receptor beta chains drawn from one sample of a study of cytomegalovirus exposure and HLA in healthy donors. Only in-frame clones appear in the TCRdb table, and some are missing; sequencing was by immunoSEQ multiplex PCR. The sample holds some 130,000 clones, 80% seen once. The sequencing input was PBMCs. These receptor sequences come from a young man in good health and CMV-seronegative. Both conserved end residues are part of each CDR3. D genes are given only for firm matches.

d_call: NA; v_call: TRBV21-1; j_call: TRBJ2-3; cdr3_aa: CASPPSHPRLYPGDTQYF
d_call: TRBD1; v_call: TRBV6-5; j_call: TRBJ2-3; cdr3_aa: CASSYSDQGVQYF
d_call: NA; v_call: TRBV28; j_call: TRBJ1-3; cdr3_aa: CASTSEVDTIYF
d_call: TRBD1; v_call: TRBV7-9; j_call: TRBJ2-7; cdr3_aa: CASSKGQASYEQYF
d_call: TRBD1; v_call: TRBV6-1; j_call: TRBJ2-7; cdr3_aa: CASETGVISSYEQYF
d_call: NA; v_call: TRBV12-1; j_call: TRBJ2-7; cdr3_aa: CASSFADPPGTGDYEQYF
d_call: TRBD2; v_call: TRBV28; j_call: TRBJ2-1; cdr3_aa: CASSIWTSGGRREQFF
d_call: NA; v_call: TRBV14; j_call: TRBJ1-2; cdr3_aa: CASSRGTNYGYTF
d_call: TRBD2; v_call: TRBV13; j_call: TRBJ2-7; cdr3_aa: CASSSPRRVAGPRGEQYF
d_call: TRBD2; v_call: TRBV27; j_call: TRBJ2-5; cdr3_aa: CASNPAGGETQYF
d_call: TRBD2; v_call: TRBV7-2; j_call: TRBJ2-3; cdr3_aa: CASSLVAGGPWDTQYF
d_call: NA; v_call: TRBV4-2; j_call: TRBJ1-1; cdr3_aa: CASSQLGQTAWNTEAFF
d_call: TRBD1; v_call: TRBV9; j_call: TRBJ1-1; cdr3_aa: CASSPQGAGNTEAFF
d_call: NA; v_call: TRBV28; j_call: TRBJ1-3; cdr3_aa: CASSQPRSAGHSGNTIYF
d_call: TRBD1; v_call: TRBV18; j_call: TRBJ1-1; cdr3_aa: CASSSGTAAEAFF
d_call: TRBD1; v_call: TRBV7-8; j_call: TRBJ1-6; cdr3_aa: CASSLPGTGVSPLHF
d_call: TRBD2; v_call: TRBV5-4; j_call: TRBJ2-7; cdr3_aa: CASSFSSGRNEQYF
d_call: TRBD1; v_call: TRBV2; j_call: TRBJ2-7; cdr3_aa: CASRWTGGAYEQYF
d_call: NA; v_call: TRBV10-1; j_call: TRBJ1-1; cdr3_aa: CASSLDMNTEAFF
d_call: NA; v_call: TRBV20-1; j_call: TRBJ2-7; cdr3_aa: CSVDSPYEQYF
d_call: TRBD2; v_call: TRBV6-1; j_call: TRBJ2-1; cdr3_aa: CASSEGAGGPNEQFF
d_call: TRBD1; v_call: TRBV19; j_call: TRBJ2-7; cdr3_aa: CASSKTGTGYEQYF
d_call: TRBD2; v_call: TRBV28; j_call: TRBJ2-7; cdr3_aa: CASSLISGTYEQYF
d_call: TRBD2; v_call: TRBV9; j_call: TRBJ2-7; cdr3_aa: CASSVDSGRAYEQYF
d_call: NA; v_call: TRBV5-5; j_call: TRBJ2-6; cdr3_aa: CASSPLNVLTF
d_call: NA; v_call: TRBV16; j_call: TRBJ2-2; cdr3_aa: CASSQSEGGELFF
d_call: NA; v_call: TRBV27; j_call: TRBJ2-3; cdr3_aa: CASSFYHGTDTQYF
d_call: NA; v_call: TRBV19; j_call: TRBJ1-1; cdr3_aa: CASTRGNTEAFF
d_call: NA; v_call: TRBV7-2; j_call: TRBJ2-4; cdr3_aa: CASSLSSSDRHIQYF
d_call: TRBD2; v_call: TRBV4-3; j_call: TRBJ2-4; cdr3_aa: CASSQDPEAGVGIQYF
d_call: TRBD1; v_call: TRBV18; j_call: TRBJ1-3; cdr3_aa: CASSTGAGNTIYF
d_call: TRBD2; v_call: TRBV18; j_call: TRBJ2-3; cdr3_aa: CASSSRLAGSTDTQYF
d_call: NA; v_call: TRBV28; j_call: TRBJ2-7; cdr3_aa: CASSWAGSGIFREQYF
d_call: TRBD2; v_call: TRBV28; j_call: TRBJ2-1; cdr3_aa: CASSSPRGRVAGGHYNEQFF
d_call: NA; v_call: TRBV28; j_call: TRBJ2-6; cdr3_aa: CASLQYRSSGANVLTF
d_call: TRBD2; v_call: TRBV27; j_call: TRBJ2-1; cdr3_aa: CASTASGRLLDEQFF
d_call: NA; v_call: TRBV11-2; j_call: TRBJ1-3; cdr3_aa: CASRSIGGSGNTIYF
d_call: NA; v_call: TRBV18; j_call: TRBJ2-1; cdr3_aa: CASSPERLDNEQFF
d_call: TRBD1; v_call: TRBV29-1; j_call: TRBJ2-7; cdr3_aa: CSVVTGEGYEQYF
d_call: NA; v_call: TRBV6-5; j_call: TRBJ2-3; cdr3_aa: CASARRQDDTQYF
d_call: NA; v_call: TRBV7-9; j_call: TRBJ1-1; cdr3_aa: CASSLREVNTEAFF
d_call: NA; v_call: TRBV6-5; j_call: TRBJ2-3; cdr3_aa: CASSLDRITDTQYF
d_call: NA; v_call: TRBV21-1; j_call: TRBJ2-1; cdr3_aa: CASSRRPGHRLYNEQFF
d_call: NA; v_call: TRBV11-3; j_call: TRBJ2-3; cdr3_aa: CASSLSSGDTQYF